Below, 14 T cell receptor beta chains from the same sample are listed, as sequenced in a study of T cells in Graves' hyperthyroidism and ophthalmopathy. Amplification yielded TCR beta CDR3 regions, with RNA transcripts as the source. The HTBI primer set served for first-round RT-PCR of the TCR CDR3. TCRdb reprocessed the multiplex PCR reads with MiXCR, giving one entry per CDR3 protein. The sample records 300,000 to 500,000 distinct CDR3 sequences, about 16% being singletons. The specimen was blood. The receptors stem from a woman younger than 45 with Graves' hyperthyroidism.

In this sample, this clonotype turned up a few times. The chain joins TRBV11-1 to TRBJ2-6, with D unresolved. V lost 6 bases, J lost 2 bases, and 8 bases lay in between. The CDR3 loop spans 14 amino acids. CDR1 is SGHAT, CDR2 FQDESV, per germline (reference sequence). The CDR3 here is CASSVGAGANVLTF. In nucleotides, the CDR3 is TGTGCCAGCAGTGTTGGGGCTGGGGCCAACGTCCTGACTTTC.

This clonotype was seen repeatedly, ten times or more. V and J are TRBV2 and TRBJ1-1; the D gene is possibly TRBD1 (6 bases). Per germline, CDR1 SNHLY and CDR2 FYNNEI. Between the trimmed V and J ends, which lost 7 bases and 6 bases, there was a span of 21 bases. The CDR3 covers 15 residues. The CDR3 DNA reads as TGTGCCAGCACCGATCCAGGGGAAGTTAGAGCTGAAGCTTTCTTT. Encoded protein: CASTDPGEVRAEAFF.

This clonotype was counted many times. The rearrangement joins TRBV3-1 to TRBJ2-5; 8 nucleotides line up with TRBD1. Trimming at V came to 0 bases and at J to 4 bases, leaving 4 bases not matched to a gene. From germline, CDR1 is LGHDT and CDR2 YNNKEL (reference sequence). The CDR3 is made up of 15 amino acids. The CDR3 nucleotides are TGTGCCAGCAGCCAAGAATCGCAGGGGGCAGAGACCCAGTACTTC. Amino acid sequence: CASSQESQGAETQYF.

The CDR3 DNA sequence: TGTGCCAGCAGGGAAACAGGGGGCTACGAGCAGTACTTC. Protein product: CASRETGGYEQYF. The chain links TRBV6-1 to TRBJ2-7; TRBD1 aligns across 8 bases. V lost 6 bases and J lost 3; bases outside the gene matches: 4. This CDR3 region has 13 residues. Germline assignment: CDR1 MNHNS and CDR2 SASEGT.

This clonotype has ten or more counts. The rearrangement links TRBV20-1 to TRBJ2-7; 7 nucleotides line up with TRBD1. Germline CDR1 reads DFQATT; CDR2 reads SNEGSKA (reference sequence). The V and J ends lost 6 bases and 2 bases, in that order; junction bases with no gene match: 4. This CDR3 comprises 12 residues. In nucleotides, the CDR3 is TGCAGTGCAGTCGACAGGGCCTACGAGCAGTACTTC. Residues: CSAVDRAYEQYF.

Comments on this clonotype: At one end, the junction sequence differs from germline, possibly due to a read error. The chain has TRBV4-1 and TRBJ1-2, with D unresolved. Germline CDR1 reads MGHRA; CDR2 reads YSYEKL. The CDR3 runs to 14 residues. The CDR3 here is CASSQDWGRDGYTF. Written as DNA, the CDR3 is TGTGCCAGCAGCCAAGATTGGGGTAGGGATGGCTACACCTTC.

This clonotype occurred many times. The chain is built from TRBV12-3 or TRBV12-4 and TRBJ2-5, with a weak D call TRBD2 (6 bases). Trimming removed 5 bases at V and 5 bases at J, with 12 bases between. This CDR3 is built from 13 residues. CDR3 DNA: TGTGCCAGCAGTAAGGAGGAGGGGGAGACCCAGTACTTC. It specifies CASSKEEGETQYF.

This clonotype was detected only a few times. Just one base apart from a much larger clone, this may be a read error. The CDR3 region has the DNA TGTGCCAGCAGGCGGGAGGGGTACGGAGATACGCAGTATTTT. Translation gives CASRREGYGDTQYF. The rearrangement links TRBV2 to TRBJ2-3; 9 bases match TRBD2. The ends lost 6 bases at V and 5 bases at J; junction bases unmatched: 6. Germline V gives CDR1 SNHLY, CDR2 FYNNEI. CDR3 size: 14 residues.

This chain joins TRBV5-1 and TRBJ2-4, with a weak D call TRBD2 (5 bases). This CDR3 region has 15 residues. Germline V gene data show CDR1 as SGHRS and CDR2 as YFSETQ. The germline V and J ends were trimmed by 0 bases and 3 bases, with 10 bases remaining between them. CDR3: CASSLVRGGKNIQYF. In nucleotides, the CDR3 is TGCGCCAGCAGCTTGGTCCGGGGTGGCAAAAACATTCAGTACTTC.

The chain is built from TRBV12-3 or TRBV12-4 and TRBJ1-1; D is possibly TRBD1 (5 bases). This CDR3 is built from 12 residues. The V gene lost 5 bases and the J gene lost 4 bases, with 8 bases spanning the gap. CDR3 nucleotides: TGTGCCAGCAGTCCCAGGGTCACTGAAGCTTTCTTT. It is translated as CASSPRVTEAFF.

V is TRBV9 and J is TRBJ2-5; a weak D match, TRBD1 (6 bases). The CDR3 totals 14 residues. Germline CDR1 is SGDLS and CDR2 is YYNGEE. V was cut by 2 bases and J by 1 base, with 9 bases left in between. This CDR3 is CASSVQGTQETQYF. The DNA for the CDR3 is TGTGCCAGCAGCGTCCAGGGGACCCAAGAGACCCAGTACTTC.

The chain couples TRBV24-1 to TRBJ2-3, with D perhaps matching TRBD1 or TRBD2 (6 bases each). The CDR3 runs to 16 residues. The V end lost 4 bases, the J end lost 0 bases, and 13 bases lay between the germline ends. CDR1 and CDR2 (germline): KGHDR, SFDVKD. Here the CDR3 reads CATSDPQGTSTDTQYF. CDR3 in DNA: TGTGCCACCAGTGACCCCCAGGGGACTAGCACAGATACGCAGTATTTT.

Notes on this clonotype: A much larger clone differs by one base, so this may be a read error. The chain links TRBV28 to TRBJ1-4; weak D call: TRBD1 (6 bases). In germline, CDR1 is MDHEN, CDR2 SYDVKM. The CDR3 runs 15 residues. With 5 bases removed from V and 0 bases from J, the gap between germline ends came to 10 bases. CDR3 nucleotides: TGTGCCAGCAGTGCCACAGGGTCAACTAATGAAAAACTGTTTTTT. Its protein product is CASSATGSTNEKLFF.

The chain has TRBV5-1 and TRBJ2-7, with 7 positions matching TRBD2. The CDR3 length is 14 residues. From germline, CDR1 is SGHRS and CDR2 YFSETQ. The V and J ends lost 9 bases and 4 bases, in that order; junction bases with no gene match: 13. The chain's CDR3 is CATRPGGSPYEQYF. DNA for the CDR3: TGCGCCACCCGTCCTGGCGGGAGTCCTTACGAGCAGTACTTC.